This TCR beta chain was identified during a study of graft-versus-host responses after intestinal transplantation. Overall study: Transplants were multivisceral, liver-intestinal, or isolated intestinal.

Study-level results: Within allografts, high graft-versus-host to host-versus-graft clonal ratios were seen among patients with graft-donor T cell macrochimerism.

Note on this clone: Its specificity is not known.

The CDR3 runs to 16 residues. V dropped 5 bases and J dropped 3; count of bases not matched to a gene: 13. CDR1 SGHVS and CDR2 FQNEAQ come from the germline V gene. The repertoire was sequenced with immunoSEQ multiplex PCR; TCRdb's copy has only in-frame clones and lacks some. The repertoire has about 90,000 clones, about 91% of them found once; the top ten carry 0.3% to 0.35%. The receptor was derived from a human donor who was the organ donor for an intestinal transplant. Sample: unstimulated CD4+ T cells sorted from spleen or lymph node cells, taken before transplant. The chain couples TRBV7-8 to TRBJ2-7; TRBD1 agrees at 7 bases. This CDR3 reads CASSLRQGQEYYEQYF. CDR3 coding DNA: TGTGCCAGCAGCCTCAGACAGGGTCAAGAATACTACGAGCAGTACTTC. The variable domain in full, completed from reference TRBV7-8 and TRBJ2-7, reads GAGVSQSPRYKVAKRGQDVALRCDPISGHVSLFWYQQALGQGPEFLTYFQNEAQLDKSGLPSDRFFAERPEGSVSTLKIQRTQQEDSAVYLCASSLRQGQEYYEQYFGPGTRLTVT.